The entry below describes one T cell receptor beta chain. The antigen remains undetermined. This entry belongs to a study of Graves' ophthalmopathy and Graves' hyperthyroidism. This CDR3 contains 15 residues. J was trimmed by 0 bases and V by 2 bases; bases with no gene match: 7. Germline values: CDR1 SQVTM, CDR2 ANQGSEA. The study amplified TCR beta CDR3 regions using RNA transcripts. An initial RT-PCR round employing HTBI primers preceded a second-round multiplex PCR. TCRdb re-called the multiplex PCR reads with MiXCR, one entry per CDR3 protein. The repertoire holds around 590,000 distinct CDR3 sequences, about two fifths seen once, with roughly 4% in the top ten. Whole-study results and caveats: Separation of ophthalmopathy from stable hyperthyroidism was achieved by a 13-signature model, at about 90% sensitivity and about 81% specificity.

This chain uses TRBV29-1 with TRBJ2-7; 7 bases map to TRBD1. The sequence was obtained from an adult man with Graves' hyperthyroidism. Sequencing input: peripheral blood or thyroid tissue (not recorded which). Here the CDR3 reads CSVETGTESSYEQYF. DNA of the CDR3: TGCAGCGTTGAAACCGGGACAGAGAGCTCCTACGAGCAGTACTTC.